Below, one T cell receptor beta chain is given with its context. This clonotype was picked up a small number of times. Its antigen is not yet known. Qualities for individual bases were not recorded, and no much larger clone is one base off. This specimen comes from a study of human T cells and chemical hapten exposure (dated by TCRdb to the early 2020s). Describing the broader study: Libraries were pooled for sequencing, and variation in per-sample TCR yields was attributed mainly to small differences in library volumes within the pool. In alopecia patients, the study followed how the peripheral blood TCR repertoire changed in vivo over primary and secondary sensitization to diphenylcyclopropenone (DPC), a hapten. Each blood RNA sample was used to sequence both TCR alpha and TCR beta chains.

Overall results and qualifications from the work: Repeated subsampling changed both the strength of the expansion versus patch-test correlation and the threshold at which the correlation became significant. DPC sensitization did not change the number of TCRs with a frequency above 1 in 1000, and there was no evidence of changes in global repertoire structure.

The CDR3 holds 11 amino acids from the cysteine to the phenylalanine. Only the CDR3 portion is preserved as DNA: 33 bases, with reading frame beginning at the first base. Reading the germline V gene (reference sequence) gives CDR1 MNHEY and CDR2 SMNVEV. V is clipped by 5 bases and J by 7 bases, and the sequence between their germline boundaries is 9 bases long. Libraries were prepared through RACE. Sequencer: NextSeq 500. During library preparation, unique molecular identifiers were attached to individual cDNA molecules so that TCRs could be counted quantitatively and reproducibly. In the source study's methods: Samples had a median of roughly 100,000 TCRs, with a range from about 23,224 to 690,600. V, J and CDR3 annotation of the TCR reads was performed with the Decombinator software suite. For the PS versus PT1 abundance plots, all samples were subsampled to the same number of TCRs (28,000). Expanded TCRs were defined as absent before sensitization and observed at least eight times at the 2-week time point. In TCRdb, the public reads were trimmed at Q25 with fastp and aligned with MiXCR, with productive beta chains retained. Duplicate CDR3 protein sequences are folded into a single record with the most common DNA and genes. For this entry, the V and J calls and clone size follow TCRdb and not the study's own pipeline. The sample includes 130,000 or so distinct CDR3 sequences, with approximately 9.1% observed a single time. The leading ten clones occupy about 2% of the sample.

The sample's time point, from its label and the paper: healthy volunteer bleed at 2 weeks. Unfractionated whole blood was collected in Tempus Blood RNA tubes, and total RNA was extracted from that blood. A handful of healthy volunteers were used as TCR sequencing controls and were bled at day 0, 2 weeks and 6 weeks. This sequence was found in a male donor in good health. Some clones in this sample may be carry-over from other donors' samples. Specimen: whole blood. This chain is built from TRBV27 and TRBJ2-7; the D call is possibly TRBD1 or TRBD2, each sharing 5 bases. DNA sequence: TGTGCCAGCAGTGAAGAGGGGGAGCAGTACTTC. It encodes CASSEEGEQYF.